A selection of T cell receptor beta chains follows, all from one sample in a study of blood T cell repertoires in COVID-19. TCRdb's table, derived via immunoSEQ multiplex PCR, lists solely in-frame clones and lacks some. Of approximately 350,000 clones listed, 88% are singletons. The sample consisted of peripheral blood. The receptor set was obtained from a woman aged 70-85 years with COVID-19, enrolled during active disease. CDR3s include the opening cysteine and the closing phenylalanine or tryptophan. The order of the fields is clone size, J gene, V gene, D gene, CDR3 protein, CDR3 DNA. The D gene is left open where the match is weak. Expanded clones get a size class; other rows say once, few or many, or leave the size out.

>-|TRBJ2-7|TRBV27|TRBD1
CASSHRDSYYEQYF
TGTGCCAGCAGCCATAGGGACAGTTACTACGAGCAGTACTTC
>-|TRBJ2-2|TRBV28|-
CASSISGPNTGELFF
TGTGCCAGCAGTATTTCAGGGCCGAACACCGGGGAGCTGTTTTTT
>few|TRBJ1-2|TRBV7-6|-
CASSQDTFYGYTF
TGTGCCAGCAGCCAGGACACTTTCTATGGCTACACCTTC
>-|TRBJ1-1|TRBV7-2|-
CASSYTGIGNTEAFF
TGTGCCAGCAGCTACACAGGAATAGGGAACACTGAAGCTTTCTTT
>-|TRBJ1-5|TRBV21-1|-
CASSVRGRGYNQPQHF
TGTGCCAGCAGCGTCCGGGGCAGGGGGTACAATCAGCCCCAGCATTTT
>-|TRBJ2-3|TRBV7-2|-
CASSLRLLLSTDTQYF
TGTGCCAGCAGCTTAAGACTCCTACTTAGCACAGATACGCAGTATTTT
>-|TRBJ2-3|TRBV2|-
CASSEWQGNTDTQYF
TGTGCCAGCAGTGAATGGCAGGGAAACACAGATACGCAGTATTTT
>-|TRBJ1-1|TRBV5-1|TRBD1
CASSLPGQGTEAFF
TGCGCCAGCAGCCTTCCGGGACAGGGTACTGAAGCTTTCTTT
>many|TRBJ2-5|TRBV7-8|TRBD1
CASSPRTGIETQYF
TGTGCCAGCAGCCCCAGGACAGGGATAGAGACCCAGTACTTC
>-|TRBJ1-2|TRBV19|TRBD1
CASSSGTGGVYGYTF
TGTGCCAGTTCCTCCGGGACAGGGGGCGTCTATGGCTACACCTTC
>-|TRBJ1-1|TRBV6-5|TRBD1
CASSLDRGPITEAFF
TGTGCCAGCAGTTTGGACAGGGGGCCCATCACTGAAGCTTTCTTT
>-|TRBJ2-7|TRBV10-3|TRBD2
CAIRSTSGANYEQYF
TGTGCCATCAGATCGACTAGCGGGGCTAACTACGAGCAGTACTTC
>-|TRBJ1-4|TRBV5-1|-
CASGREHNEKLFF
TGCGCCAGCGGCAGGGAACATAATGAAAAACTGTTTTTT
>-|TRBJ2-5|TRBV18|TRBD1
CASSPQVTGAKTQYF
TGTGCCAGCTCACCACAAGTCACAGGGGCGAAGACCCAGTACTTC
>few|TRBJ2-2|TRBV2|TRBD1
CASSESGGASATGELFF
TGTGCCAGCAGTGAATCAGGGGGCGCGTCGGCTACCGGGGAGCTGTTTTTT
>-|TRBJ1-2|TRBV10-1|-
CASSPPESGYTF
TGCGCCAGCAGCCCCCCAGAATCAGGCTACACCTTC
>once|TRBJ2-3|TRBV5-1|TRBD1
CASSLDGTGGTDTQYF
TGCGCCAGCAGCTTGGACGGGACAGGGGGGACAGATACGCAGTATTTT
>-|TRBJ1-1|TRBV12-3/TRBV12-4|-
CASSLRGATEAFF
TGTGCCAGCAGTTTGCGGGGGGCGACCGAAGCTTTCTTT
>-|TRBJ1-3|TRBV6-5|-
CASSYSSGNTIYF
TGTGCCAGCAGTTATTCCTCCGGAAACACCATATATTTT
>-|TRBJ2-7|TRBV2|TRBD1
CASSLGQGAYEQYF
TGTGCCAGCAGTCTGGGACAGGGGGCCTACGAGCAGTACTTC
>once|TRBJ2-7|TRBV13|TRBD1
CASSPRGQGLIHEQYF
TGTGCCAGCAGCCCTAGAGGACAGGGGCTTATCCACGAGCAGTACTTC
>-|TRBJ2-1|TRBV18|-
CASSPDRSSYNEQFF
TGTGCCAGCTCCCCAGACAGGAGCTCCTACAATGAGCAGTTCTTC
>-|TRBJ2-5|TRBV5-1|TRBD1
CASSIQGTVQETQYF
TGCGCCAGCAGCATCCAGGGGACAGTCCAAGAGACCCAGTACTTC
>-|TRBJ1-1|TRBV2|TRBD1
CASCRGLGTEAFF
TGTGCCAGCTGCAGGGGGCTGGGCACTGAAGCTTTCTTT
>-|TRBJ2-1|TRBV5-1|TRBD2
CASSLGGFNEQFF
TGCGCCAGCAGTCTCGGGGGGTTTAATGAGCAGTTCTTC
>-|TRBJ1-1|TRBV7-2|-
CASSLLWNTEAFF
TGTGCCAGCAGCTTATTATGGAACACTGAAGCTTTCTTT
>-|TRBJ1-5|TRBV24-1|TRBD1
CARGDRESDQPQHF
TGTGCCAGAGGGGACAGGGAGAGCGATCAGCCCCAGCATTTT
>-|TRBJ2-2|TRBV4-1|TRBD2
CASSQDIRTRIPGELFF
TGCGCCAGCAGCCAAGATATCCGGACTAGAATACCCGGGGAGCTGTTTTTT
>once|TRBJ1-1|TRBV5-1|TRBD1
CASSPDRGQAFF
TGCGCCAGCAGCCCGGACAGGGGCCAAGCTTTCTTT
>-|TRBJ1-2|TRBV4-3|-
CASSQVPGYGYTF
TGCGCCAGCAGCCAAGTCCCAGGCTATGGCTACACCTTC
>-|TRBJ2-7|TRBV11-1|TRBD1
CASSFDPGTDYEQYF
TGTGCCAGCAGCTTCGACCCCGGGACAGATTACGAGCAGTACTTC
>-|TRBJ1-4|TRBV3-1/TRBV3-2|-
CASSFRGYEKLFF
TGTGCCAGCAGCTTCCGAGGGTATGAAAAACTGTTTTTT
>-|TRBJ1-5|TRBV28|-
CASIKGGSQPQHF
TGTGCCAGCATCAAAGGGGGATCTCAGCCCCAGCATTTT
>-|TRBJ1-1|TRBV11-3|TRBD1
CASSRDRGHEAFF
TGTGCCAGCAGCCGGGACAGGGGTCACGAAGCTTTCTTT
>-|TRBJ1-4|TRBV7-8|-
CASSLEGFGQINEKLFF
TGTGCCAGCAGCTTAGAAGGATTTGGACAGATTAATGAAAAACTGTTTTTT
>once|TRBJ1-6|TRBV5-5|-
CASRGDWGSPLHF
TGTGCCAGCAGGGGAGATTGGGGTTCACCCCTCCACTTT
>-|TRBJ1-1|TRBV2|-
CASRATEAGVRVGAEAFF
TGTGCCAGCAGGGCTACGGAAGCCGGTGTGAGGGTTGGGGCTGAAGCTTTCTTT
>-|TRBJ2-2|TRBV15|TRBD1
CATSRGTASNTGELFF
TGTGCCACCAGCAGGGGGACAGCTTCGAACACCGGGGAGCTGTTTTTT
>-|TRBJ2-1|TRBV5-1|TRBD2
CASSFDRGAYNEQFF
TGCGCCAGCAGCTTTGACCGGGGGGCCTACAATGAGCAGTTCTTC
>-|TRBJ1-1|TRBV4-1|-
CASSQAGRENTEAFF
TGCGCCAGCAGCCAAGCGGGCAGGGAGAACACTGAAGCTTTCTTT
>-|TRBJ1-6|TRBV2|TRBD1
CASRGQGSPLHF
TGTGCCAGCAGAGGACAGGGTTCACCCCTCCACTTT
>-|TRBJ2-7|TRBV2|TRBD1
CASSANFPGQGIYEQYF
TGTGCCAGCAGTGCGAACTTCCCGGGACAGGGGATTTACGAGCAGTACTTC
>-|TRBJ2-3|TRBV20-1|-
CSASWQGSGDTQYF
TGCAGTGCTAGTTGGCAGGGATCGGGAGATACGCAGTATTTT
>-|TRBJ1-2|TRBV7-9|-
CASSLAGAGIKKDGYTF
TGTGCCAGCAGCTTAGCGGGGGCAGGCATCAAGAAAGATGGCTACACCTTC
>-|TRBJ2-1|TRBV4-3|-
CASSQDPQGGDEQFF
TGCGCCAGCAGCCAAGATCCACAGGGGGGGGATGAGCAGTTCTTC
>-|TRBJ2-3|TRBV20-1|-
CSASESSTDTQYF
TGCAGTGCTAGTGAGTCTAGCACAGATACGCAGTATTTT
>-|TRBJ1-2|TRBV6-5|-
CASRKTGTNYGYTF
TGTGCCAGCCGCAAAACAGGGACCAACTATGGCTACACCTTC
>once|TRBJ1-4|TRBV19|-
CASSISIGRVDEKLFF
TGTGCCAGTAGTATATCCATAGGCAGGGTGGATGAAAAACTGTTTTTT
>-|TRBJ2-3|TRBV3-1/TRBV3-2|TRBD1
CASSRLGQGATDTQYF
TGTGCCAGCAGCCGACTGGGACAGGGGGCTACAGATACGCAGTATTTT
>-|TRBJ2-1|TRBV18|TRBD1
CASSGRQGAYNEQFF
TGTGCCAGCTCAGGCCGGCAGGGGGCCTACAATGAGCAGTTCTTC
>-|TRBJ2-7|TRBV6-5|TRBD2
CASSYLAGDSYEQYF
TGTGCCAGCAGTTACCTAGCGGGGGACTCCTACGAGCAGTACTTC
>-|TRBJ1-1|TRBV6-2/TRBV6-3|TRBD1
CASSRQGLNTEAFF
TGTGCCAGCAGTCGACAGGGGCTAAACACTGAAGCTTTCTTT
>-|TRBJ2-1|TRBV7-3|TRBD2
CASSLTAGNSYNEQFF
TGTGCCAGCAGCTTAACAGCGGGAAACTCCTACAATGAGCAGTTCTTC
>once|TRBJ2-7|TRBV19|-
CASSVRGSEQYF
TGTGCCAGTAGTGTTAGAGGATCCGAGCAGTACTTC
>-|TRBJ1-2|TRBV2|-
CASSLEGHGDGYTF
TGTGCCAGCAGCCTCGAAGGCCACGGGGATGGCTACACCTTC
>-|TRBJ1-2|TRBV2|-
CASSGRREGLGYTF
TGTGCCAGCAGTGGTCGACGGGAAGGGCTTGGCTACACCTTC
>-|TRBJ1-1|TRBV27|TRBD1
CASSLRGQGSSNTEAFF
TGTGCCAGCAGTTTAAGGGGACAGGGGTCCTCTAACACTGAAGCTTTCTTT
>-|TRBJ2-3|TRBV7-2|-
CASSLDPMAPDTQYF
TGTGCCAGCAGCTTAGACCCGATGGCCCCAGATACGCAGTATTTT
>-|TRBJ2-7|TRBV5-8|-
CASSPRTRTAYEQYF
TGTGCCAGCAGCCCAAGGACAAGGACAGCCTACGAGCAGTACTTC
>few|TRBJ2-1|TRBV7-9|-
CASTPSGQSSYNEQFF
TGTGCCAGCACCCCGTCCGGACAGAGCTCCTACAATGAGCAGTTCTTC